This T cell receptor (beta chain) originates from a study of Graves' ophthalmopathy and Graves' hyperthyroidism. Overall study: Peripheral blood was obtained at first diagnosis, ahead of any treatment. Points from the study as a whole: The model predicted ophthalmopathy progression with about 69% sensitivity and around 72% specificity. Using 13 signatures, a model distinguished ophthalmopathy from stable hyperthyroidism, reaching 85% to 90% sensitivity and about 81% specificity.

There are many counts of this clonotype. As yet, its antigen is unknown. Germline V gene sequence: CDR1 LGHNT, CDR2 FRNRAP. The V end lost 2 bases, the J end lost 5 bases, and 9 bases lay between the germline ends. The CDR3 runs to 13 residues. Amplification targeted the TCR beta CDR3 regions, with RNA transcripts as the source material. An initial RT-PCR round employing HTBI primers preceded a second-round multiplex PCR. TCRdb reanalysed the multiplex PCR reads using MiXCR and keeps one entry per CDR3 protein. This table has approximately 500,000 distinct CDR3 sequences, over 13% appearing once. The diagnosis combined clinical symptoms, thyroxine, TRAb, thyroid ultrasound and orbital computed tomography scans.

The receptor's source is a woman in her 30s with Graves' ophthalmopathy. The V gene is TRBV12-5, the J gene TRBJ1-1; D remains ambiguous. Sample: blood. The CDR3 DNA follows: TGTGCTAGTGGTTTGAATTCCGGAACTGAAGCTTTCTTT. It encodes CASGLNSGTEAFF.